The T cell receptor beta chain described here comes from a study of blood T cell repertoires in COVID-19 (dated by TCRdb to 2018 to 2020). In the study overall: Collaborator samples came from the United States, Italy and Spain and covered acute and convalescent phases of COVID-19. Where HLA class I and class II types were available, the types were taken from metadata supplied by the sample provider, not from assay-based typing. The material from the prospective study consisted of cDNA or gDNA derived from T cells, B-cell-depleted T cells, or PBMCs. A freely available public database, intended as a resource for researchers studying the immune response to SARS-CoV-2, is where the repertoires were released. The dataset comprised deeply sampled blood TCRbeta repertoires from subjects exposed to, actively infected with, or recovered from COVID-19. A de-identified subject ID, COVID-19 status, age in years and sex were almost always included in the sample metadata. The samples were drawn from the first 160 participants of the ongoing ImmuneRACE study and from 1,200 or so subjects provided by 6 global collaborators.

The germline V gene encodes CDR1 SGHTA and CDR2 FQGNSA. There are 15 amino acids in the CDR3, from cysteine to phenylalanine inclusive. Just the 45-base CDR3 DNA is kept, in frame starting at base 1. V has 2 bases trimmed and J has 3 bases trimmed; junction bases matching no gene number 3. The collaborating institutions used their own protocols to collect whole blood in K2EDTA tubes. For TCRbeta analysis, collaborators shipped samples in one of three forms: frozen whole blood, isolated PBMCs, or DNA extracted from either of those sample types. On this clone itself: It lacks a known antigen. The input lacks base qualities; no much larger clone sits a single base away.

What the research found in general, with its limitations: Clinical and demographic metadata were provided uncurated, with the amount varying by source and participant.

The immunoSEQ Assay, a bias-controlled multiplex PCR, was used to amplify TCRbeta CDR3 regions from genomic DNA. In the original analysis: The number of nucleated cells in each sample was estimated by amplification of reference gene primers within the assay. To quantify the absolute abundance of each unique TCRbeta CDR3 rearrangement, sequence reads were collapsed and filtered. For each sample, productive Simpson clonality was calculated as the square root of Simpson's diversity index across productive rearrangements. TCRdb stores this immuneACCESS table with in-frame sequences only. Part of the clones is absent; in the studies checked, under half of the shortfall reflects unresolved V genes, and no reason is known for the rest. That table furnishes V, J and clone size, whereas the DNA furnished D and trimming. In this sample the table shows around 99,000 clones, about four fifths of which occur a single time. More than 4% of the sample is in the top ten clones.

The chain couples TRBV7-2 to TRBJ2-3; 9 bases in the junction line up with TRBD2. The TCR comes from a human donor in a cohort sampled during active COVID-19. Sequencing input: peripheral blood. The DNA sequence reads TGTGCCAGCAGCTTACTAGCGGGAAGAACAGATACGCAGTATTTT. Translated, it gives CASSLLAGRTDTQYF.